This T cell receptor beta chain emerged from a study of T cells in Graves' hyperthyroidism and ophthalmopathy. Study-level results: Most clonotypes expanded in the thyroid (above 0.001) were also present in blood. Classification by a 13 V-J model distinguished ophthalmopathy from stable hyperthyroidism.

The CDR3 consists of 17 residues. Germline CDR1 and CDR2: SGHNT and YENEEA. Stable hyperthyroidism: no ophthalmopathy progression over 18 months of follow-up. Uncontrolled infection, other autoimmune disease, pregnancy and lactation each barred patients from inclusion. As concerns this clonotype: The target antigen is unknown. The germline gene is not matched at one end of the junction; a read error may be the cause.

The investigators amplified TCR beta CDR3 regions from RNA transcripts. An initial round of RT-PCR targeting the TCR CDR3 relied on the HTBI primer set. TCRdb reprocessed the multiplex PCR reads with MiXCR, giving one entry per CDR3 protein. The table lists a few hundred thousand distinct CDR3 sequences, about 43% of them singletons. The clonotype originates from a woman under 30 with Graves' hyperthyroidism. The material sequenced was peripheral blood or thyroid tissue (not recorded which). V usage is TRBV11-3 and J usage is TRBJ2-7, with D possibly called TRBD1 or TRBD2 (5 bases each). TRBJ2-1 explains the end of the DNA better; the J call may be wrong. Here the CDR3 reads CASSLERGVSSYNEQFF. The CDR3 DNA reads as TGTGCCAGCAGTTTAGAGAGGGGAGTTAGCTCCTACAATGAGCAGTTCTTC.